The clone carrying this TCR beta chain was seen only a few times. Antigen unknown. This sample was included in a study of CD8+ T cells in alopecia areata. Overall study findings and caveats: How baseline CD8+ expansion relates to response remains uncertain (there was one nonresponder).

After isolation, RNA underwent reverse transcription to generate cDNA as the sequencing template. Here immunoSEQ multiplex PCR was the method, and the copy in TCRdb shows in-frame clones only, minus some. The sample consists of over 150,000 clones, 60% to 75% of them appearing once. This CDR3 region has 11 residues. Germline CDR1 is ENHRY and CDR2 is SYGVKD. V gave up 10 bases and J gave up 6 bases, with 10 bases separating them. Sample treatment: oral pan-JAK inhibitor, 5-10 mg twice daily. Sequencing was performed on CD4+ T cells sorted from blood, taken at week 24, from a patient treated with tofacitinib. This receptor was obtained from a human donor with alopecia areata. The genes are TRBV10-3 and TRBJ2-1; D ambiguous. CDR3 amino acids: CATALGNEQFF. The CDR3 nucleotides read TGTGCCACCGCTTTGGGCAATGAGCAGTTCTTC.